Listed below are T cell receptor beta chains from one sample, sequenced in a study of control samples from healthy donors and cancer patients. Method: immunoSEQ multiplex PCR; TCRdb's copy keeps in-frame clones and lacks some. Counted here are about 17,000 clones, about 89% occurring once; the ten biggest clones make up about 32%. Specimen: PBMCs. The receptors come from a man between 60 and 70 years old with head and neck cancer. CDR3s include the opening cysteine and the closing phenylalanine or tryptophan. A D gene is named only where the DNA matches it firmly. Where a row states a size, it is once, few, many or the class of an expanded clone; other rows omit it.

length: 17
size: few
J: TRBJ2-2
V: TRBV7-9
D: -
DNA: TGTGCCAGCAGCCCCCCTTCTGGGCCGCCTCCCACCGGGGAGCTGTTTTTT
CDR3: CASSPPSGPPPTGELFF

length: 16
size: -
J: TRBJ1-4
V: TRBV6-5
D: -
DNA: TGTGCCAGCAGTTACAGGTTCCTTCCAACTAATGAAAAACTGTTTTTT
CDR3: CASSYRFLPTNEKLFF

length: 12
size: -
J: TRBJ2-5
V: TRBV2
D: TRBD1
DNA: TGTGCCAGCTACAGGGGGCGGGAGACCCAGTACTTC
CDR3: CASYRGRETQYF

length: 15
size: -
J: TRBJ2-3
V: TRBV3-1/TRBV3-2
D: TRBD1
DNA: TGTGCCAGCAGCCGAGACTGGACAGGGGCAAATACGCAGTATTTT
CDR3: CASSRDWTGANTQYF

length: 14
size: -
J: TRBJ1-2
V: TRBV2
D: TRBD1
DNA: TGTGCCAGCAGCCGACAGGGGGCAAACTATGGCTACACCTTC
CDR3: CASSRQGANYGYTF

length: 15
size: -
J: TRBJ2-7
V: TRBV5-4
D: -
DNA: TGTGCCAGCAGCTTGGCCCGGGGGTTCTCCTACGAGCAGTACTTC
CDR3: CASSLARGFSYEQYF

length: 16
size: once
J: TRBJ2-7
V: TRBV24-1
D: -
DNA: TGTGCCACCAGTGATTTTCGTCTACAGACCTCCTACGAGCAGTACTTC
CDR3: CATSDFRLQTSYEQYF

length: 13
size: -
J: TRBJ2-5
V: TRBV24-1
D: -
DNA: TGTGCCACCGGGGCAGGGCGGTCAGAGACCCAGTACTTC
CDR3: CATGAGRSETQYF

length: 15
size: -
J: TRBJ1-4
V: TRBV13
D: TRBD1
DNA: TGTGCCAGCAGCTTAGGGGACAGGGCCAATGAAAAACTGTTTTTT
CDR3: CASSLGDRANEKLFF

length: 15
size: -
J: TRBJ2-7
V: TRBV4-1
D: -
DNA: TGCGCCAGCAGCCAAGCAGGGGGGCAAACCTACGAGCAGTACTTC
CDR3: CASSQAGGQTYEQYF

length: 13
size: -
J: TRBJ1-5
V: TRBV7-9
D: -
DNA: TGTGCCAGCATGGGGGGACTCAATCAGCCCCAGCATTTT
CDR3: CASMGGLNQPQHF

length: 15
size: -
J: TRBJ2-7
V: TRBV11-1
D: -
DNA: TGTGCCAGCAGCGAAGCTTCGGTTGTTTCAGACGAGCAGTACTTC
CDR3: CASSEASVVSDEQYF

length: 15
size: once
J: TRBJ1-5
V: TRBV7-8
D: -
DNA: TGTGCCAGCAGCTTCGCCCTAGCCCAGAATCAGCCCCAGCATTTT
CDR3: CASSFALAQNQPQHF

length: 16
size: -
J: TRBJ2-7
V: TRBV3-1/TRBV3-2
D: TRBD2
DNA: TGTGCCAGCAGCGAGACCGGGACTACAAGCTCCTACGAGCAGTACTTC
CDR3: CASSETGTTSSYEQYF

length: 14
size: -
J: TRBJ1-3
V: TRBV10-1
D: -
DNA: TGCGCCAGCAGTGAGTTGTGGTCTGGAAACACCATATATTTT
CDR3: CASSELWSGNTIYF

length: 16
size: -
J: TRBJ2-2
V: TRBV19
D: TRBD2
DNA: TGTGCCACCAGCCCTTGGGGGGGGTACGACACCGGGGAGCTGTTTTTT
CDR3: CATSPWGGYDTGELFF

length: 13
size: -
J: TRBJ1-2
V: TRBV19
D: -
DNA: TGTGCCAGTAGTATCGGGGGACGAGGTGGCTACACCTTC
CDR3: CASSIGGRGGYTF

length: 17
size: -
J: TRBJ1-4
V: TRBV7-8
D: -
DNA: TGTGCCAGCAGCTTAGATGGGGGCTTCTCAACTAATGAAAAACTGTTTTTT
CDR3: CASSLDGGFSTNEKLFF

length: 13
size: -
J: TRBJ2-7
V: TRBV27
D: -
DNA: TGTGCCAGCAGTTTTTCACAGGGCCACGAGCAGTACTTC
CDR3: CASSFSQGHEQYF

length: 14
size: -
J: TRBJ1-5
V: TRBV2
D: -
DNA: TGTGCCAGCAATGGGCGGACAGACAATCAGCCCCAGCATTTT
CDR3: CASNGRTDNQPQHF

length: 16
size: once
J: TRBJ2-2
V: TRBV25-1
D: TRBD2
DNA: TGTGCCAGCAGTGAATTTGTAGCGGGGGGCGTCGGGGAGCTGTTTTTT
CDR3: CASSEFVAGGVGELFF

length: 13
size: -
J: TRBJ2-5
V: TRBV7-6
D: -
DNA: TGTGCCAGCAGCCGAGGGCGGCAAGAGACCCAGTACTTC
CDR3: CASSRGRQETQYF

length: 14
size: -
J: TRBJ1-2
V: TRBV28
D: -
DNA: TGTGCCAGCAGCCCTCTCAGAGCTAACTATGGCTACACCTTC
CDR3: CASSPLRANYGYTF

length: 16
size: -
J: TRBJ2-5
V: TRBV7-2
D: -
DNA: TGTGCCAGCAGCCTAGCCGGACAACCTGCGGGGGAGACCCAGTACTTC
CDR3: CASSLAGQPAGETQYF

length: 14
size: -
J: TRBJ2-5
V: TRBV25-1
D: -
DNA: TGTGCCAGCAGTGAATCTTGGGCACAAGAGACCCAGTACTTC
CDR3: CASSESWAQETQYF

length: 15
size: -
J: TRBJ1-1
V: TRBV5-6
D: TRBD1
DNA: TGTGCCAGCAGCGCTTTTCGGGACAGCGGGTTTGGAGCTTTCTTT
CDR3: CASSAFRDSGFGAFF

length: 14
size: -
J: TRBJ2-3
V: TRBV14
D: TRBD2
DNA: TGTGCCAGACTAGCGGGGGATCGCACAGATACGCAGTATTTT
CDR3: CARLAGDRTDTQYF

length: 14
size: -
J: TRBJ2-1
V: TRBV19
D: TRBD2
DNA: TGTGCCAGTTCAAGCGGGGGGGCCTACAATGAGCAGTTCTTC
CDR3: CASSSGGAYNEQFF

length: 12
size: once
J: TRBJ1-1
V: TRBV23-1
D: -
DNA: TGCGCCAGCAGTCGACGGGACACTGAAGCTTTCTTT
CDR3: CASSRRDTEAFF

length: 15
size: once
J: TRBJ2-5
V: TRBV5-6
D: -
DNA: TGTGCCAGCAACGAAAGGGGGGGGGCCTGGGAGACCCAGTACTTC
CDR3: CASNERGGAWETQYF

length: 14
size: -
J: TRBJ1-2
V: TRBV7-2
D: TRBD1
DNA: TGTGCCAGCAGCTTTCGCGGACAGGGGGTTGGCTACACCTTC
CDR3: CASSFRGQGVGYTF